Sequencing of this T cell receptor (beta chain) was carried out in a study of metastatic and nonmetastatic thyroid tumors. With MiXCR, TCRdb reprocessed the PCR reads. The sample consists of 45,000 to 60,000 clones, approximately 15% of them appearing once. Each patient came to thyroid surgery without any prior treatment (of any kind). Details on this clone: A junction boundary mismatches the germline segment, possibly from a read error.

Germline CDR1 and CDR2: MDHEN and SYDVKM. This CDR3 spans 16 amino acids. The sequence was collected from a female donor with papillary thyroid cancer or a benign thyroid nodule (not recorded which). Some clones in this sample may be carry-over from other donors' samples. The chain links TRBV28 to TRBJ2-7; TRBD2 is a possible D gene (6 bases). The sequencing input was blood. The CDR3 spells CARREWEGGRTYEKYF. CDR3 DNA: TGTGCCAGAAGGGAGTGGGAAGGAGGGCGAACCTACGAGAAGTACTTC.